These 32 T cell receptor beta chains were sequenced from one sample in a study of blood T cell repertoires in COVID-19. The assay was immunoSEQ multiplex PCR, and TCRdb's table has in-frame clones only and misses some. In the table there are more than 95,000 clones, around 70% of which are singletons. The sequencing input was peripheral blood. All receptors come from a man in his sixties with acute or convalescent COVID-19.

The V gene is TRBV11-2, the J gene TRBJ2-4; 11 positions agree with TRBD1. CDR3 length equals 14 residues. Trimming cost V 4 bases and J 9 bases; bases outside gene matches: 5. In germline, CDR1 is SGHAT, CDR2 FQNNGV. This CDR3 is CASSSRDRGSIQYF. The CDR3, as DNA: TGTGCCAGCAGCTCTCGGGACAGGGGGAGCATTCAGTACTTC.

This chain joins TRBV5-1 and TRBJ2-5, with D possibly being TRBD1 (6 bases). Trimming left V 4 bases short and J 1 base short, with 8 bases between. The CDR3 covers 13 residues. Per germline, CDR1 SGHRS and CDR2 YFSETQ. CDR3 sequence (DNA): TGCGCCAGCAGCCAACAGGGCCAAGAGACCCAGTACTTC. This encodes CASSQQGQETQYF.

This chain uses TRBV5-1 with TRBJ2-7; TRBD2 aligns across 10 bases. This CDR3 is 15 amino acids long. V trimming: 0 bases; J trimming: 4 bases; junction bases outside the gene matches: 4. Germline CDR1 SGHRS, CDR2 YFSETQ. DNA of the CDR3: TGCGCCAGCAGCTTGGTTTCTAGCGGGGGTTACGAGCAGTACTTC. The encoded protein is CASSLVSSGGYEQYF.

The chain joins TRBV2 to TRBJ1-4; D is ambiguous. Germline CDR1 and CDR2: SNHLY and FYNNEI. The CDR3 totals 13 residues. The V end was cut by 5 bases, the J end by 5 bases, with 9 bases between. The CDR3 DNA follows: TGTGCCAGCAGTAGCAGGAGGAATGAAAAACTGTTTTTT. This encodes CASSSRRNEKLFF. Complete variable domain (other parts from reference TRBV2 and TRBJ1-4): EPEVTQTPSHQVTQMGQEVILRCVPISNHLYFYWYRQILGQKVEFLVSFYNNEISEKSEIFDDQFSVERPDGSNFTLKIRSTKLEDSAMYFCASSSRRNEKLFFGSGTQLSVL.

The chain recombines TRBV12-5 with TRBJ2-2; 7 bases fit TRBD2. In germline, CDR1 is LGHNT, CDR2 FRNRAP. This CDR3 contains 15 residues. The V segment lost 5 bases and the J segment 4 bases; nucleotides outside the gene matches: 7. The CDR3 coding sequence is TGTGCTAGTGGTCGTGGACTAGTTCTCACCGGGGAGCTGTTTTTT. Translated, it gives CASGRGLVLTGELFF.

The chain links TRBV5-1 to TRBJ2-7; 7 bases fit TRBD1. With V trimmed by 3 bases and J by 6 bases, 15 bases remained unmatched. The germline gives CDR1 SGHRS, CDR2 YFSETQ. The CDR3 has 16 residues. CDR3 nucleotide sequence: TGCGCCAGCAGCTGGGAGACAGGGATCCGTAGTACCGAGCAGTACTTC. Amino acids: CASSWETGIRSTEQYF.

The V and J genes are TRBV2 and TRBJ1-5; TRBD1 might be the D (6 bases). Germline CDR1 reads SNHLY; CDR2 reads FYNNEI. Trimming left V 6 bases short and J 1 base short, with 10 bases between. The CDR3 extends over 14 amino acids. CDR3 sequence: CASRGGTSNQPQHF. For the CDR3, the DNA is TGTGCCAGCAGGGGGGGGACAAGCAATCAGCCCCAGCATTTT.

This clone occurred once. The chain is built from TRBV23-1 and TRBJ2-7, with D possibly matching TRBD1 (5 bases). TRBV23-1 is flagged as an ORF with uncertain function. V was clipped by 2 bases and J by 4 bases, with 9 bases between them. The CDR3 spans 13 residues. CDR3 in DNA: TGCGCCAGCAGTCAACCCGACAGATACGAGCAGTACTTC. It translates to CASSQPDRYEQYF.

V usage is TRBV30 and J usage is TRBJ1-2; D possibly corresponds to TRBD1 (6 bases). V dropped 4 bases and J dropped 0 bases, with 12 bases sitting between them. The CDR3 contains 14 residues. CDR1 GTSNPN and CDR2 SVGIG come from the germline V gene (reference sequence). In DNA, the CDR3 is TGTGCCTGGACGCCTTGGACAGCTAACTATGGCTACACCTTC. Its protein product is CAWTPWTANYGYTF.

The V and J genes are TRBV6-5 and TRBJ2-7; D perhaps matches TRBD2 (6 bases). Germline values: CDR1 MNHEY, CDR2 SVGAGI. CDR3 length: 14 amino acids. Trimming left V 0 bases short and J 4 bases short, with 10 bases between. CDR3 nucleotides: TGTGCCAGCAGTTACTCCTTGGGAGGTTACGAGCAGTACTTC. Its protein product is CASSYSLGGYEQYF.

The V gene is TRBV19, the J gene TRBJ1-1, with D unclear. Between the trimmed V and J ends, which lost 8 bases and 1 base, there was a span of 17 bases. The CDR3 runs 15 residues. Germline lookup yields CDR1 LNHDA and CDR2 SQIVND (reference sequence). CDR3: CASRLGVGTNTEAFF. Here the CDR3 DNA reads TGTGCCAGTCGATTGGGAGTGGGCACGAACACTGAAGCTTTCTTT.

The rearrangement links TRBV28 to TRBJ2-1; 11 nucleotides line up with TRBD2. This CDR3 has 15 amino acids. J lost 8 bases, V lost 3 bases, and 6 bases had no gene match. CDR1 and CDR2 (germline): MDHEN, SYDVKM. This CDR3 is CASSFTSGSFYEQFF. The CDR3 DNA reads TGTGCCAGCAGTTTTACTAGCGGGAGTTTTTATGAGCAGTTCTTC.

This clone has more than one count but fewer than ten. CDR3 in DNA: TGTGCCAGCAGTTTAAGGTCCGGAGAAGATACGCAGTATTTT. This gives the protein CASSLRSGEDTQYF. V usage is TRBV28 and J usage is TRBJ2-3, with D hard to call. CDR1 is MDHEN and CDR2 is SYDVKM in the germline V gene. V shed 2 bases and J shed 5 bases, with 11 bases lying between them. The CDR3 loop spans 14 amino acids.

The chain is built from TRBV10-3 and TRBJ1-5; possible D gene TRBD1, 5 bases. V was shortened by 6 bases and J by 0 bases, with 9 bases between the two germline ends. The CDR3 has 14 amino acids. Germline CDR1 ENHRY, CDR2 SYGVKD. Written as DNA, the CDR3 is TGTGCCATCAGGGATGACAGTAGCAATCAGCCCCAGCATTTT. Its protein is CAIRDDSSNQPQHF.

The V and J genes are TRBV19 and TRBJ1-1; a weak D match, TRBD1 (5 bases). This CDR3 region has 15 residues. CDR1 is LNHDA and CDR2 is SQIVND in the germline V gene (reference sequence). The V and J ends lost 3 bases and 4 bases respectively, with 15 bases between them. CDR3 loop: CASSMWQGQSTEAFF. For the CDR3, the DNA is TGTGCCAGTAGTATGTGGCAGGGCCAGTCCACTGAAGCTTTCTTT. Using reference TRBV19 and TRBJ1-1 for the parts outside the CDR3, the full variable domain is DGGITQSPKYLFRKEGQNVTLSCEQNLNHDAMYWYRQDPGQGLRLIYYSQIVNDFQKGDIAEGYSVSREKKESFPLTVTSAQKNPTAFYLCASSMWQGQSTEAFFGQGTRLTVV.

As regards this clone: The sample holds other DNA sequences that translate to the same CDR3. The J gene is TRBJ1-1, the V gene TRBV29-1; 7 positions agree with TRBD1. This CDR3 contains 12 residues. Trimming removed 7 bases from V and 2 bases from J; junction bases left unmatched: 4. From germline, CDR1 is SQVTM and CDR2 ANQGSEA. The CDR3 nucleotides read TGCAGCGGGAGACAGGGAAACACTGAAGCTTTCTTT. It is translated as CSGRQGNTEAFF. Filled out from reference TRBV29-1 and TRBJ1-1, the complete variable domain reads SAVISQKPSRDICQRGTSLTIQCQVDSQVTMMFWYRQQPGQSLTLIATANQGSEATYESGFVIDKFPISRPNLTFSTLTVSNMSPEDSSIYLCSGRQGNTEAFFGQGTRLTVV.

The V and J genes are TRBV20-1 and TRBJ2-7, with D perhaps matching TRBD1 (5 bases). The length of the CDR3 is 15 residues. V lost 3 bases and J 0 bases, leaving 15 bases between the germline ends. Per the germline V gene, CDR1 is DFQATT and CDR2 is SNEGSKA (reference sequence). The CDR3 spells CSASVAGSGSYEQYF. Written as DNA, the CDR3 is TGCAGTGCTAGTGTGGCAGGGTCGGGCTCCTACGAGCAGTACTTC.

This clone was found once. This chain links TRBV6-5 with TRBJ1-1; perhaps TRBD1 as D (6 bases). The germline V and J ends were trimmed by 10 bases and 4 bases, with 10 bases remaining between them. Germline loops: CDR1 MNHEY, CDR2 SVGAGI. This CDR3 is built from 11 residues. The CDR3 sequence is CATTGLTEAFF. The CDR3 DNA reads TGTGCCACCACAGGGCTCACTGAAGCTTTCTTT.

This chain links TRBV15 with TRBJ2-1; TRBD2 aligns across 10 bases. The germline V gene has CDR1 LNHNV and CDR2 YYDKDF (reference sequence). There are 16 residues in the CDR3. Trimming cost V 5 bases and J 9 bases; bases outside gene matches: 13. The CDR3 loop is CATSFTVYSGGIEQFF. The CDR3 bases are TGTGCCACCAGCTTCACTGTATATAGCGGGGGGATTGAGCAGTTCTTC. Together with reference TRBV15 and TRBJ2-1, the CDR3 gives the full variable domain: DAMVIQNPRYQVTQFGKPVTLSCSQTLNHNVMYWYQQKSSQAPKLLFHYYDKDFNNEADTPDNFQSRRPNTSFCFLDIRSPGLGDTAMYLCATSFTVYSGGIEQFFGPGTRLTVL.

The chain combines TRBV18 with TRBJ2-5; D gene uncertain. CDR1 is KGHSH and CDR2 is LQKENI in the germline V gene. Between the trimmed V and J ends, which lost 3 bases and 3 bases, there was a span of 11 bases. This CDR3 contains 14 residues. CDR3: CASSPTTVKETQYF. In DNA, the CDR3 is TGTGCCAGCTCACCGACGACTGTTAAAGAGACCCAGTACTTC.

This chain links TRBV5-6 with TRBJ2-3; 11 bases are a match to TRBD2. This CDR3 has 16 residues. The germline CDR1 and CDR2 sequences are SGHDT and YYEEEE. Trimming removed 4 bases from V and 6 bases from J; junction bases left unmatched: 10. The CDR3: CASSGYSGGASDTQYF. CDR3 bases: TGTGCCAGCAGCGGCTATAGCGGGGGGGCCAGTGATACGCAGTATTTT. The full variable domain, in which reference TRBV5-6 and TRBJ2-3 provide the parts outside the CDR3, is DAGVTQSPTHLIKTRGQQVTLRCSPKSGHDTVSWYQQALGQGPQFIFQYYEEEERQRGNFPDRFSGHQFPNYSSELNVNALLLGDSALYLCASSGYSGGASDTQYFGPGTRLTVL.

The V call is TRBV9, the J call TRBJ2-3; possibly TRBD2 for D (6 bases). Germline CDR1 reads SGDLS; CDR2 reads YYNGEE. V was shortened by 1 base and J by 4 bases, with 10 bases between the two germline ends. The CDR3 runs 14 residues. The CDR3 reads CASSVTRESDTQYF. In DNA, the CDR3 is TGTGCCAGCAGCGTAACACGGGAGTCAGATACGCAGTATTTT.

The CDR3 region has the DNA TGTGCCAGCAAAGAGCGGGGGGCCTTCCAAGAGACCCAGTACTTC. It codes for CASKERGAFQETQYF. The rearrangement uses TRBV6-6 and TRBJ2-5; 9 bases align to TRBD2. Germline CDR1 MNHNY, CDR2 SVGAGI (reference sequence). CDR3 size: 15 residues. V lost 7 bases and J lost 1; bases outside the gene matches: 7.

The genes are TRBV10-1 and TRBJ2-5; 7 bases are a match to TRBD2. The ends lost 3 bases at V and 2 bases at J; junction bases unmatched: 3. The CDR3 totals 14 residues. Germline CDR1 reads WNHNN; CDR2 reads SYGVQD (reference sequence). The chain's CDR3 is CASSDRGGQETQYF. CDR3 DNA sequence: TGCGCCAGCAGTGACCGCGGGGGACAAGAGACCCAGTACTTC.

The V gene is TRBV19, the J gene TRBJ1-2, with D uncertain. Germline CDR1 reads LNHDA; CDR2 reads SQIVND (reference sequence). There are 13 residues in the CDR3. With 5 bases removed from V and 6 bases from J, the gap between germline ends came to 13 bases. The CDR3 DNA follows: TGTGCCAGTAGTTCCTCATGGAGGGATGGCTACACCTTC. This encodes CASSSSWRDGYTF.

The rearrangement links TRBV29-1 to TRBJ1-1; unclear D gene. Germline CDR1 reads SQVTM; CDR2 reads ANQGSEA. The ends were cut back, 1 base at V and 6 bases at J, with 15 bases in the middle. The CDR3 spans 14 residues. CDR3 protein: CSVEGGKKGAEAFF. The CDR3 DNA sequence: TGCAGCGTTGAAGGTGGGAAGAAGGGAGCTGAAGCTTTCTTT.

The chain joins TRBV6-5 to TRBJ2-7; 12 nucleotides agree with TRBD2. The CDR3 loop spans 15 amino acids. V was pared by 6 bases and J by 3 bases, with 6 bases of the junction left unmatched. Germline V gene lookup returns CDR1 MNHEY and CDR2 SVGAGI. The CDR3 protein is CASREGTSGFYEQYF. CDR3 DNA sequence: TGTGCCAGCAGAGAGGGGACTAGCGGGTTCTACGAGCAGTACTTC.

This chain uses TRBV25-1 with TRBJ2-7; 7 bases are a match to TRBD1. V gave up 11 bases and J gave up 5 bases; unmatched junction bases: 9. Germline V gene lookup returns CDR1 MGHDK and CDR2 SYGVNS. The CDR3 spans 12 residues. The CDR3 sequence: CAVGGQINEQYF. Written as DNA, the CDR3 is TGTGCCGTTGGGGGACAGATCAACGAGCAGTACTTC.

This CDR3 is CAWSGGGPSTDTQYF. The CDR3 DNA sequence: TGTGCCTGGAGTGGGGGAGGGCCTAGCACAGATACGCAGTATTTT. V gene TRBV30 combines with J gene TRBJ2-3; 7 nucleotides match TRBD2. Germline V gene data show CDR1 as GTSNPN and CDR2 as SVGIG (reference sequence). V was pared by 1 base and J by 0 bases, with 4 bases of the junction left unmatched. CDR3 length: 15 residues.

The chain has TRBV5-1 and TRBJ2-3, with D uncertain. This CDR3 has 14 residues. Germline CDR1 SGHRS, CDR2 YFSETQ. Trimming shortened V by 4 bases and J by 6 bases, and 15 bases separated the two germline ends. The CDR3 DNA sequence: TGCGCCAGCAGCCCGGGTCGCGGCCGGGATACGCAGTATTTT. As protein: CASSPGRGRDTQYF.

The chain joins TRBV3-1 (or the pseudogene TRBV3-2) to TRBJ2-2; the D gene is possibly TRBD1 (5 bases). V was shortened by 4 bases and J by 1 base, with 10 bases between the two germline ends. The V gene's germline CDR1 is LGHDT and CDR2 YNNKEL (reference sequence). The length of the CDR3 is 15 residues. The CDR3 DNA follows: TGTGCCAGCAGCCCTCGACAGTTGAACACCGGGGAGCTGTTTTTT. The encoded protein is CASSPRQLNTGELFF.

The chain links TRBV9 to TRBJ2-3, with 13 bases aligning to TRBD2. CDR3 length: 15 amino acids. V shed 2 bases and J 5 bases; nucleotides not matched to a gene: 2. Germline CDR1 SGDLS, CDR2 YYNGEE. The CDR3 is CASSVRTSGRDTQYF. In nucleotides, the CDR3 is TGTGCCAGCAGCGTCCGGACTAGCGGGAGAGATACGCAGTATTTT.